Listed below are T cell receptor beta chains from one sample, sequenced in a study of T cell repertoires in ileal Crohn's disease. Here immunoSEQ multiplex PCR was the method, and the copy in TCRdb shows in-frame clones only, minus some. The data hold about 11,000 clones, with roughly 84% observed a single time. Specimen: ileal tissue. The receptors here all came from an adult with Crohn's disease. Both conserved end residues are part of each CDR3.

j_call v_call cdr3_aa
TRBJ2-5 TRBV19 CASRQAGETQYF
TRBJ1-5 TRBV2 CASSQGKSGQPQHF
TRBJ2-2 TRBV13 CASQPLAGGRQGNTGELFF
TRBJ1-1 TRBV13 CASSRQGLYGAFF
TRBJ2-5 TRBV9 CASSPSAQETQYF
TRBJ2-5 TRBV11-2 CASSRTGWETQYF
TRBJ2-5 TRBV19 CASKRDRGPQETQYF
TRBJ2-1 TRBV6-6 CASSRRGDEQFF
TRBJ1-1 TRBV11-2 CASSNSQGGEAFF
TRBJ1-3 TRBV6-6 CASSPADPNSGNTIYF
TRBJ2-5 TRBV4-1 CASSIHREGRETQYF
TRBJ2-2 TRBV27 CASSLAPGITGELFF
TRBJ1-1 TRBV6-1 CASSDPGDEAFF
TRBJ2-1 TRBV5-4 CASSQQGGGEQFF
TRBJ2-2 TRBV10-2 CASSERDRANTGELFF
TRBJ2-1 TRBV20-1 CSAPGVDEQFF
TRBJ1-3 TRBV19 CASSIGPGRNTIYF
TRBJ2-1 TRBV20-1 CSASHTEQFF
TRBJ1-5 TRBV19 CASSMPLNQPQHF
TRBJ2-3 TRBV2 CASSVDKVADTQYF
TRBJ1-2 TRBV5-1 CASSRDRGSNYGYTF
TRBJ2-7 TRBV7-2 CASSPGGTSGRRYEQYF
TRBJ1-2 TRBV5-1 CASSFTESGAYGYTF
TRBJ2-3 TRBV7-3 CASSLTASLPVTTRATDTQYF
TRBJ2-1 TRBV29-1 CSGGGSYNEQFF
TRBJ1-1 TRBV6-6 CASTPQGGTEAFF
TRBJ2-2 TRBV10-3 CAIGGTGKNWGTGELFF
TRBJ2-2 TRBV7-2 CASSPVLGAGELFF
TRBJ1-3 TRBV11-3 CASSLPANLGSIYF
TRBJ2-5 TRBV7-8 CASSLDLTRRQGRETQYF
TRBJ2-2 TRBV6-6 CASSYNGELFF
TRBJ2-5 TRBV5-6 CASSLAEETQYF
TRBJ1-1 TRBV30 CAWTQPWVNTEAFF
TRBJ1-3 TRBV20-1 CSARVQNTIYF
TRBJ1-1 TRBV11-1 CASSSGVNTEAFF
TRBJ1-1 TRBV7-3 CASSSGQGAGTEAFF
TRBJ1-5 TRBV7-2 CASSHGGNQPQHF
TRBJ2-1 TRBV27 CASSSQGAKYNEQFF
TRBJ2-1 TRBV7-3 CASSSRDRESNEQFF
TRBJ2-3 TRBV7-3 CASSPRASGRRDTQYF
TRBJ2-2 TRBV5-1 CASSPGHRNTGELFF
TRBJ2-1 TRBV28 CASSAGGLEQFF
TRBJ2-5 TRBV5-6 CASSLAVLAGSETQYF
TRBJ1-1 TRBV6-5 CASSYSRNVNTEAFF
TRBJ1-2 TRBV10-3 CAISESNSYGYTF
TRBJ2-7 TRBV4-3 CASSQSGSGAYEQYF
TRBJ1-2 TRBV7-3 CASSPTGANYGYTF
TRBJ2-1 TRBV4-2 CASSQDSPRLAGLNEQFF
TRBJ1-4 TRBV5-1 CASSLGVAATNEKLFF
TRBJ1-2 TRBV9 CASSSSGGAYYGYTF
TRBJ2-1 TRBV10-3 CASRSAYNEQFF
TRBJ2-7 TRBV4-2 CASSQDGGGYEQYF
TRBJ1-5 TRBV6-6 CASTPPGQPNQPQHF
TRBJ1-3 TRBV2 CASSEKAGNTIYF
TRBJ1-1 TRBV15 CATSRAGESAEAFF
TRBJ2-2 TRBV6-4 CASRAQGSNTGELFF
TRBJ1-2 TRBV19 CASSIWGGSGSGYTF
TRBJ2-2 TRBV19 CASSLLAGLTGELFF
TRBJ2-7 TRBV19 CASSTGGGTYEQYF
TRBJ2-1 TRBV19 CASSARARSNEQFF